These 28 T cell receptor beta chains were all obtained from the same sample, sequenced in a study of OX40 agonist ivuxolimab in advanced cancers. Here immunoSEQ multiplex PCR was the method, and the copy in TCRdb shows in-frame clones only, minus some. The sample holds around 88,000 clones; roughly nine tenths are singletons and the top ten take about 0.51%. The sequencing used CD4+ or CD8+ T cells sorted from blood, collected in a trial of the OX40 agonist ivuxolimab. Receptor source: an adult with an advanced solid tumor such as melanoma, head and neck, liver or kidney cancer.

The chain carries TRBV6-5 and TRBJ2-1, with no clear D. Germline CDR1 reads MNHEY; CDR2 reads SVGAGI. The ends were cut back, 5 bases at V and 7 bases at J, with 15 bases in the middle. The CDR3 has 14 residues. This chain's CDR3 is CASSGSGSVNEQFF. CDR3 nucleotide sequence: TGTGCCAGCAGTGGGTCCGGCTCCGTGAATGAGCAGTTCTTC.

The rearrangement joins TRBV11-3 to TRBJ2-3; D is possibly TRBD1 (6 bases). Trimming removed 4 bases from V and 4 bases from J, with 15 bases in between. The CDR3 runs to 15 residues. In germline, CDR1 is SGHNT, CDR2 YENEEA. CDR3 loop: CASSSRTGRADTQYF. The CDR3 DNA follows: TGTGCCAGCAGCTCGCGTACAGGGCGGGCAGATACGCAGTATTTT. Full variable domain (missing parts from reference TRBV11-3 and TRBJ2-3): EAGVVQSPRYKIIEKKQPVAFWCNPISGHNTLYWYLQNLGQGPELLIRYENEEAVDDSQLPKDRFSAERLKGVDSTLKIQPAELGDSAVYLCASSSRTGRADTQYFGPGTRLTVL.

The V gene is TRBV18, the J gene TRBJ1-3; no firm D call. Trimming removed 2 bases at V and 0 bases at J, with 14 bases between. Germline lookup yields CDR1 KGHSH and CDR2 LQKENI. This CDR3 is 17 amino acids long. CDR3 amino acids: CASSPAPLRSSGNTIYF. The CDR3 DNA reads TGTGCCAGCTCACCAGCCCCCCTGCGGAGCTCTGGAAACACCATATATTTT.

V is TRBV30 and J is TRBJ2-2; TRBD2 matches at 10 bases. The germline gives CDR1 GTSNPN, CDR2 SVGIG (reference sequence). J lost 1 base, V lost 2 bases, and 13 bases had no gene match. This CDR3 has 19 amino acids. Here the CDR3 DNA reads TGTGCCTGGAGTCTAAGGCTAGCGGGAGTTACCTTGAACACCGGGGAGCTGTTTTTT. Translation gives CAWSLRLAGVTLNTGELFF.

This rearrangement joins TRBV25-1 to TRBJ1-2; no reliable D call. V lost 8 bases and J lost 9, with 16 bases in between. CDR1 MGHDK and CDR2 SYGVNS come from the germline V gene. CDR3 size: 12 residues. The CDR3 here is CASHSKSGSYTF. As DNA, the CDR3 is TGTGCCAGCCATAGTAAGTCGGGGAGCTACACCTTC.

This chain uses TRBV19 with TRBJ1-2, with 9 positions matching TRBD1. CDR1 and CDR2 (germline): LNHDA, SQIVND (reference sequence). Unmatched junction bases numbered 3, after V lost 6 bases and J lost 4 bases. The CDR3 loop spans 13 amino acids. The chain's CDR3 is CASSPDRGYGYTF. CDR3 nucleotide sequence: TGTGCCAGTAGCCCGGACAGGGGCTATGGCTACACCTTC. The full variable domain, its missing parts supplied by reference TRBV19 and TRBJ1-2, is DGGITQSPKYLFRKEGQNVTLSCEQNLNHDAMYWYRQDPGQGLRLIYYSQIVNDFQKGDIAEGYSVSREKKESFPLTVTSAQKNPTAFYLCASSPDRGYGYTFGSGTRLTVV.

On this clone: Other DNA sequences in the same sample also yield this CDR3. The rearrangement uses TRBV18 and TRBJ2-5; D ambiguous. In germline, CDR1 is KGHSH, CDR2 LQKENI. The CDR3 extends over 11 amino acids. The V and J ends lost 3 bases and 5 bases respectively, with 4 bases between them. CDR3 protein: CASSPKETQYF. Here the CDR3 DNA reads TGTGCCAGCTCACCGAAGGAGACCCAGTACTTC.

This sequence joins TRBV10-3 and TRBJ2-4, with D maybe TRBD2 (5 bases). The V and J ends lost 2 bases and 0 bases respectively, with 11 bases between them. This CDR3 is 16 amino acids long. CDR1 is ENHRY and CDR2 is SYGVKD in the germline V gene. In DNA form, the CDR3 reads TGTGCCATCAGTGAGGCTGGAGGTATAGCCAAAAACATTCAGTACTTC. Protein product: CAISEAGGIAKNIQYF.

This chain links TRBV6-1 with TRBJ1-2; a possible D gene is TRBD1 (6 bases). V was shortened by 7 bases and J by 7 bases, with 19 bases between the two germline ends. This CDR3 contains 14 residues. Germline CDR1 and CDR2: MNHNS and SASEGT. CDR3 region: CASTEWGGEGGYTF. As DNA, the CDR3 is TGTGCCAGCACCGAATGGGGGGGCGAGGGTGGCTACACCTTC.

This chain connects TRBV5-1 to TRBJ2-3, with D hard to call. The V gene lost 3 bases and the J gene lost 2 bases, with 19 bases spanning the gap. CDR3 length equals 17 residues. Per germline, CDR1 SGHRS and CDR2 YFSETQ. CDR3 DNA sequence: TGCGCCAGCAGCTACTTAGGCTCGCGAACCCACACAGATACGCAGTATTTT. Translated, it gives CASSYLGSRTHTDTQYF. Together with reference TRBV5-1 and TRBJ2-3, the CDR3 gives the full variable domain: KAGVTQTPRYLIKTRGQQVTLSCSPISGHRSVSWYQQTPGQGLQFLFEYFSETQRNKGNFPGRFSGRQFSNSRSEMNVSTLELGDSALYLCASSYLGSRTHTDTQYFGPGTRLTVL.

This chain joins TRBV7-3 and TRBJ2-7; TRBD1 might be the D (5 bases). The CDR3 is 13 residues long. The V end was cut by 5 bases, the J end by 7 bases, with 15 bases between. CDR1 is SGHTA, CDR2 FQGTGA, per germline. CDR3 region: CASSAREQGEQYF. The CDR3 bases are TGTGCCAGCAGCGCCAGGGAACAAGGGGAGCAGTACTTC.

The chain has TRBV19 and TRBJ2-1; 7 nucleotides line up with TRBD2. Trimming at V came to 4 bases and at J to 7 bases, leaving 13 bases not matched to a gene. CDR1 LNHDA and CDR2 SQIVND come from the germline V gene (reference sequence). The CDR3 has 16 residues. CDR3 nucleotides: TGTGCCAGTAGTACCCTCTTGGGAGGGAGGTGGAATGAGCAGTTCTTC. Translated: CASSTLLGGRWNEQFF. Drawing the rest from reference TRBV19 and TRBJ2-1, the complete variable domain is DGGITQSPKYLFRKEGQNVTLSCEQNLNHDAMYWYRQDPGQGLRLIYYSQIVNDFQKGDIAEGYSVSREKKESFPLTVTSAQKNPTAFYLCASSTLLGGRWNEQFFGPGTRLTVL.

The chain is built from TRBV5-5 and TRBJ2-7; the match to TRBD1 covers 7 bases. Per the germline V gene, CDR1 is SGHKS and CDR2 is YYEKEE (reference sequence). The CDR3 has 15 amino acids. J gave up 2 bases and V 5 bases, and 10 bases lay outside the gene matches. CDR3 sequence (DNA): TGTGCCAGCAGTCCGACAGGGAAAGGAACCTACGAGCAGTACTTC. Encoded protein: CASSPTGKGTYEQYF.

J is TRBJ1-2 and V is TRBV6-5, with D possibly matching TRBD1 (6 bases). This CDR3 is built from 11 residues. Germline V gene lookup returns CDR1 MNHEY and CDR2 SVGAGI. V lost 7 bases and J 5 bases, leaving 8 bases between the germline ends. The chain's CDR3 is CASTRGYGYTF. The CDR3 bases are TGTGCCAGCACCAGGGGATATGGCTACACCTTC.

The chain has TRBV5-1 and TRBJ2-3; 7 bases are shared with TRBD2. With 1 base clipped from V and 1 base from J, the junction kept 3 bases outside the gene matches. Looked up from germline, CDR1 is SGHRS and CDR2 is YFSETQ. CDR3 length equals 15 residues. The CDR3 loop is CASSLWSGGTDTQYF. CDR3 DNA: TGCGCCAGCAGCTTGTGGAGCGGGGGCACAGATACGCAGTATTTT.

This clone was detected only a few times. The rearrangement links TRBV30 to TRBJ1-5, with D uncertain. The CDR3 runs 14 residues. With 1 base removed from V and 4 bases from J, the gap between germline ends came to 11 bases. Per germline, CDR1 GTSNPN and CDR2 SVGIG (reference sequence). The CDR3 DNA is TGTGCCTGGAGTGGCGGACCGACGAATCAGCCCCAGCATTTT. Protein sequence: CAWSGGPTNQPQHF.

This clone has just one count. J is TRBJ2-1 and V is TRBV29-1; 11 bases are shared with TRBD2. V lost 4 bases, J lost 5 bases, and 10 bases stayed unmatched. The CDR3 sequence is 16 residues long. The V gene's germline CDR1 is SQVTM and CDR2 ANQGSEA. For the CDR3, the DNA is TGCAGCGTTGGCATACTAGCGGGGGCCCGAAACAATGAGCAGTTCTTC. Translated, it gives CSVGILAGARNNEQFF.

This clone was observed a few times. V and J are TRBV7-9 and TRBJ1-1; no clear D. V shed 3 bases and J shed 1 base, with 6 bases lying between them. Germline V CDR1 and CDR2: SEHNR, FQNEAQ (reference sequence). The CDR3 loop spans 13 amino acids. CDR3 in DNA: TGTGCCAGCAGCTTTGAGGGGAACACTGAAGCTTTCTTT. Protein product: CASSFEGNTEAFF.

V and J are TRBV28 and TRBJ1-1, with unresolved D. This CDR3 is built from 12 residues. Deletions cut 7 bases from V and 4 bases from J, with 10 bases between. Germline V lookup: CDR1 MDHEN, CDR2 SYDVKM. For the CDR3, the DNA is TGTGCCAGCATAAGTTTGTTCACTGAAGCTTTCTTT. Encoded protein: CASISLFTEAFF.

The chain recombines TRBV5-4 with TRBJ2-5; D uncertain. Trimming stripped 0 bases from V and 1 base from J, with 7 bases between. The CDR3 consists of 14 residues. CDR1 and CDR2 from the germline V gene are SGHNT and YYREEE (reference sequence). The CDR3 bases are TGTGCCAGCAGCTTGGTTGGTAGCCAAGAGACCCAGTACTTC. This codes for CASSLVGSQETQYF.

The chain carries TRBV27 and TRBJ2-3; 9 bases map to TRBD2. Germline V CDR1 and CDR2: MNHEY, SMNVEV (reference sequence). Trimming took 2 bases from V and 2 from J; bases not matched to a gene: 5. The CDR3 totals 16 residues. CDR3 sequence (DNA): TGTGCCAGCAGTTTAGCTAGCGGGATTTTCACAGATACGCAGTATTTT. It translates to CASSLASGIFTDTQYF.

The sample holds one count of this clone. This rearrangement joins TRBV10-1 to TRBJ2-3, with a weak D call TRBD2 (5 bases). Germline CDR1 is WNHNN and CDR2 is SYGVQD (reference sequence). This CDR3 is built from 15 residues. V gave up 1 base and J gave up 2 bases, with 10 bases separating them. The CDR3 reads CASSELPGFTDTQYF. The CDR3 DNA is TGCGCCAGCAGTGAGTTGCCGGGGTTCACAGATACGCAGTATTTT.

The rearrangement links TRBV15 to TRBJ2-7, with 12 bases that match TRBD1. Unmatched junction bases numbered 3, after V lost 0 bases and J lost 6 bases. The CDR3 has 15 residues. Germline CDR1 is LNHNV and CDR2 is YYDKDF (reference sequence). The CDR3 protein is CATSREGTGGFEQYF. CDR3 bases: TGTGCCACCAGCAGAGAGGGGACAGGGGGCTTCGAGCAGTACTTC.

The V and J genes are TRBV30 and TRBJ1-1, with unresolved D. Trimming took off 0 bases at V and 1 base at J, with 6 bases between the two ends. This CDR3 region has 13 residues. CDR1 and CDR2 (germline): GTSNPN, SVGIG (reference sequence). DNA for the CDR3: TGTGCCTGGAGTGTCACGGAGAACACTGAAGCTTTCTTT. This codes for CAWSVTENTEAFF.

The CDR3 nucleotides are TGTGCCAGCAGTTTTCGAAACAGGGATCTCCCTTACGAGCAGTACTTC. Its translation is CASSFRNRDLPYEQYF. The chain employs TRBV27 and TRBJ2-7, with a tentative D call TRBD1 (6 bases). V was trimmed by 3 bases and J by 4 bases, leaving 19 bases between them. Germline loops: CDR1 MNHEY, CDR2 SMNVEV (reference sequence). CDR3 size: 16 residues.

The chain employs TRBV30 and TRBJ2-2; 10 bases are a match to TRBD2. CDR1 and CDR2 (germline): GTSNPN, SVGIG (reference sequence). With V trimmed by 2 bases and J by 4 bases, 4 bases remained unmatched. CDR3 length equals 15 residues. The CDR3 protein is CAWSLIAGGTGELFF. Written as DNA, the CDR3 is TGTGCCTGGAGTTTAATAGCGGGAGGCACCGGGGAGCTGTTTTTT.

The chain links TRBV5-4 to TRBJ2-7; unclear D gene. V shed 0 bases and J shed 5 bases, with 18 bases lying between them. CDR1 is SGHNT and CDR2 is YYREEE in the germline V gene (reference sequence). The CDR3 loop spans 16 amino acids. Here the CDR3 reads CASSLAPAAPLDEQYF. The CDR3 DNA follows: TGTGCCAGCAGCTTGGCGCCGGCAGCCCCTTTGGACGAGCAGTACTTC.

The chain couples TRBV5-8 to TRBJ2-3; 7 bases agree with TRBD2. The CDR3 length is 17 residues. Germline V gene lookup returns CDR1 SGHTS and CDR2 YDEGEE. V shed 0 bases, J shed 0 bases, and the junction held 7 bases outside the gene matches. As DNA, the CDR3 is TGTGCCAGCAGCTTGGCCCGGCTAGCGGTTAGCACAGATACGCAGTATTTT. Translated: CASSLARLAVSTDTQYF.